The 16 T cell receptor beta chains below all came from one sample that was sequenced in a study of cytomegalovirus exposure and HLA in healthy donors (dated by TCRdb to about 2017). The library was built by means of the immunoSEQ multiplex PCR assay. Sourced from immuneACCESS, this table was stored by TCRdb with only in-frame sequences that have V and J called. A share of the clones is absent; for the studies checked, an unresolved V gene accounts for under half, and the remainder has no known explanation. The sample table records approximately 220,000 clones; approximately 83% of these occur just once. About 14% of the sample comes from the top ten. The sequencing input was PBMCs. The receptors stem from a woman under 40 in good health and CMV-seropositive.

The rearrangement joins TRBV30 to TRBJ1-4; TRBD1 matches at 8 bases. J was trimmed by 6 bases and V by 2 bases; bases with no gene match: 14. Germline CDR1 is GTSNPN and CDR2 is SVGIG (reference sequence). CDR3 length: 17 residues. In DNA form, the CDR3 reads TGTGCCTGGAGTCAGGGGGCGACGGGTTTTCTATATGAAAAACTGTTTTTT. Its translation: CAWSQGATGFLYEKLFF.

V usage is TRBV19 and J usage is TRBJ2-7; 12 nucleotides match TRBD2. CDR1 and CDR2 (germline): LNHDA, SQIVND (reference sequence). The CDR3 contains 12 residues. J was trimmed by 4 bases and V by 10 bases; bases with no gene match: 2. CDR3 in amino acids: CATGLAGYEQYF. The CDR3 nucleotides are TGTGCCACTGGACTAGCGGGGTACGAGCAGTACTTC. Based on the CDR3 plus reference TRBV19 and TRBJ2-7, the full variable domain is DGGITQSPKYLFRKEGQNVTLSCEQNLNHDAMYWYRQDPGQGLRLIYYSQIVNDFQKGDIAEGYSVSREKKESFPLTVTSAQKNPTAFYLCATGLAGYEQYFGPGTRLTVT.

J is TRBJ2-7 and V is TRBV7-8, with D possibly being TRBD1 (6 bases). Germline V lookup: CDR1 SGHVS, CDR2 FQNEAQ. V lost 2 bases, J lost 5 bases, and 22 bases lay in between. CDR3 size: 17 residues. The DNA for the CDR3 is TGTGCCAGCAGCTTACCCCCCTCCCGGAAGGGGGACCACGAGCAGTACTTC. Protein: CASSLPPSRKGDHEQYF.

The V and J genes are TRBV4-2 and TRBJ2-1, with D unclear. This CDR3 is 15 amino acids long. In germline, CDR1 is LGHNA, CDR2 YNFKEQ. Trimming took 0 bases from V and 3 from J, leaving 9 bases between them. This chain's CDR3 is CASSQDGRSYNEQFF. CDR3 DNA sequence: TGTGCCAGCAGCCAAGATGGACGGAGCTACAATGAGCAGTTCTTC.

This clone was counted between two and nine times. One end of the junction varies from germline; a read error may be responsible. This chain links TRBV6-1 with TRBJ2-7, with a possible D match to TRBD1 (6 bases). This CDR3 has 15 residues. Germline assignment: CDR1 MNHNS and CDR2 SASEGT. DNA for the CDR3: TGTGCCAGCAGCGAAGCCCTAGGGACAATCTACGAGCAGTACTTC. Its protein is CASSEALGTIYEQYF.

This clone occurred once. The chain recombines TRBV29-1 with TRBJ1-1; 9 nucleotides agree with TRBD1. This CDR3 has 12 residues. Germline lookup yields CDR1 SQVTM and CDR2 ANQGSEA. Trimming took 7 bases from V and 5 from J; bases not matched to a gene: 5. The CDR3 bases are TGCAGCGCGGGACAGGGATGGACTGAAGCTTTCTTT. This translates into CSAGQGWTEAFF.

This clone has only a few counts. V gene TRBV29-1 combines with J gene TRBJ1-1; D uncertain. From germline, CDR1 is SQVTM and CDR2 ANQGSEA. V was cut by 5 bases and J by 3 bases, with 4 bases left in between. This CDR3 region has 10 residues. The CDR3, as DNA: TGCAGCGTTCCGGACACTGAAGCTTTCTTT. It encodes CSVPDTEAFF.

The chain joins TRBV4-3 to TRBJ1-1; tentative D call: TRBD1 (5 bases). Germline-derived CDR1 and CDR2 are LGHNA and YSLEER. CDR3 length equals 16 residues. V was pared by 3 bases and J by 4 bases, with 18 bases between. The chain's CDR3 is CASSQGTARFPTEAFF. The CDR3 DNA reads TGCGCCAGCAGCCAGGGGACCGCTAGATTTCCCACTGAAGCTTTCTTT.

This chain uses TRBV5-1 with TRBJ1-4; perhaps TRBD1 as D (6 bases). Looked up from germline, CDR1 is SGHRS and CDR2 is YFSETQ. Trimming shortened V by 5 bases and J by 6 bases, and 14 bases separated the two germline ends. The CDR3 sequence is 14 residues long. Here the CDR3 reads CASRDGQPDEKLFF. The CDR3 DNA follows: TGCGCCAGCAGAGACGGACAGCCGGATGAAAAACTGTTTTTT. The full variable domain, with the rest looked up from reference TRBV5-1 and TRBJ1-4, is KAGVTQTPRYLIKTRGQQVTLSCSPISGHRSVSWYQQTPGQGLQFLFEYFSETQRNKGNFPGRFSGRQFSNSRSEMNVSTLELGDSALYLCASRDGQPDEKLFFGSGTQLSVL.

This clone is termed medium-sized. The J gene is TRBJ2-1, the V gene TRBV27, with TRBD1 matching 9 bases. V lost 1 base, J lost 8 bases, and 12 bases stayed unmatched. CDR1 and CDR2 (germline): MNHEY, SMNVEV (reference sequence). CDR3 size: 17 residues. CDR3 protein: CASSLLGRGQGAHEQFF. Written as DNA, the CDR3 is TGTGCCAGCAGTTTATTGGGTAGGGGACAGGGTGCCCATGAGCAGTTCTTC.

This clone showed up just a few times. The chain uses TRBV6-5 and TRBJ1-2; D might be TRBD1 (6 bases). Trimming took 5 bases from V and 2 from J, leaving 9 bases between them. CDR1 is MNHEY, CDR2 SVGAGI, per germline. The CDR3 length is 13 residues. The CDR3 region is CASSPQGNYGYTF. DNA for the CDR3: TGTGCCAGCAGTCCCCAGGGGAACTATGGCTACACCTTC.

The chain combines TRBV2 with TRBJ2-7; 8 bases agree with TRBD1. V dropped 7 bases and J dropped 4; count of bases not matched to a gene: 9. The germline V gene has CDR1 SNHLY and CDR2 FYNNEI. There are 14 residues in the CDR3. This chain's CDR3 is CASTKQGVTYEQYF. The CDR3 region has the DNA TGTGCCAGCACCAAACAGGGGGTAACGTACGAGCAGTACTTC.

For the CDR3, the DNA is TGTGCCAGCTCACCAGTACAGGGGTCAGCCAACGTCCTGACTTTC. Translation: CASSPVQGSANVLTF. The chain employs TRBV18 and TRBJ2-6; the match to TRBD1 covers 7 bases. This CDR3 is built from 15 residues. Trimming at V came to 2 bases and at J to 7 bases, leaving 5 bases not matched to a gene. From germline, CDR1 is KGHSH and CDR2 LQKENI.

This clone was recorded once. At one boundary the junction diverges from the germline segment, which might be a read error. The chain has TRBV7-7 and TRBJ1-2; D gene uncertain. Germline CDR1 SSHAT, CDR2 FNYEAQ (reference sequence). CDR3 length: 13 amino acids. CDR3 sequence reads: CASSTLDGDGYTF. The CDR3 DNA reads TGTGCTAGCAGTACCCTGGACGGGGATGGCTACACCTTC.

The chain links TRBV15 to TRBJ2-1; D is perhaps TRBD2 (5 bases). Germline V lookup: CDR1 LNHNV, CDR2 YYDKDF (reference sequence). V gave up 2 bases and J gave up 3 bases, with 11 bases separating them. This CDR3 has 15 residues. The CDR3 region is CATSRLTRDYNEQFF. CDR3 in DNA: TGTGCCACCAGCAGACTAACCCGGGACTACAATGAGCAGTTCTTC.

The CDR3 sequence is CASSEGAQSVHEQFF. The CDR3 coding sequence is TGTGCCAGCAGTGAAGGGGCGCAATCTGTCCATGAGCAGTTCTTC. The gene calls are TRBV2 and TRBJ2-1; D gene ambiguous. The V gene lost 1 base and the J gene lost 8 bases, with 15 bases spanning the gap. Germline V gene data show CDR1 as SNHLY and CDR2 as FYNNEI. The CDR3 has 15 residues.